In this sample, the clone carrying this T cell receptor (beta chain) turned up many times. These data come from a study of response to subunit inactivated influenza vaccine. Trimming pared 1 base from V and 9 bases from J, leaving 9 bases between. The length of the CDR3 is 13 residues. From germline, CDR1 is KGHDR and CDR2 SFDVKD. TCRdb called the RT-PCR reads again in MiXCR, with one record for every CDR3 protein. In the table there are almost 250,000 distinct CDR3 sequences, about 12% of which are singletons. The chain uses TRBV24-1 and TRBJ2-1, with D tentatively TRBD2 (5 bases). The sample was non-naive T cells sorted from PBMCs, taken 14 to 15 days before vaccination. The receptor was isolated from a man in his fifties or sixties who received an inactivated influenza vaccine. The CDR3 DNA follows: TGTGCCACCAGTGATTTAGGTGGAGGTGAGCAGTTCTTC. This encodes CATSDLGGGEQFF.